This T cell receptor (beta chain) stems from a study of blood T cell repertoires in COVID-19. About the study: COVID-19 samples, acute and convalescent, were from the United States, Italy and Spain. PBMCs, B-cell-depleted T cells, or T cells provided the cDNA or gDNA that made up the material.

Germline CDR1 is SGHTA and CDR2 is FQGNSA. Between the trimmed V and J ends, which lost 2 bases and 3 bases, there was a span of 10 bases. The CDR3 sequence is 15 residues long. How the authors handled the data: Amplification from reference gene primers served as the basis for estimated nucleated cell counts. Using immunoSEQ multiplex PCR, the repertoire was profiled, and TCRdb retains in-frame clones only, with some absent. V, J and clone size are taken as reported in that table, and D and trimming were inferred from the DNA itself. The data hold some 37,000 clones, with roughly 80% observed a single time.

Material for sequencing was peripheral blood. The chain joins TRBV7-2 to TRBJ2-2, with D possibly being TRBD1 (5 bases). This TCR was recovered from a man older than 75 with active or convalescent COVID-19. The DNA for the CDR3 is TGTGCCAGCAGCTTAAGGCAGGGTCACACCGGGGAGCTGTTTTTT. It codes for CASSLRQGHTGELFF.